The next 3 T cell receptor beta chains were all read from a single sample in a study of CD8 T cells in Susac syndrome. cDNA came from roughly 0.53 to 1 ug RNA primed by random hexamers. TCRdb independently ran MiXCR on the immunoSEQ multiplex PCR reads; one entry per CDR3 protein. The table has a few hundred thousand distinct CDR3 sequences, approximately 85% seen once. The sequenced sample consisted of CD8+ T cells from PBMCs. The receptors here all came from a human donor with multiple sclerosis.

The chain is built from TRBV4-1 and TRBJ1-2; weak D call: TRBD1 (5 bases). The CDR3 length is 16 residues. V was trimmed by 0 bases and J by 6 bases, leaving 17 bases between them. Germline V gives CDR1 MGHRA, CDR2 YSYEKL. The DNA of the CDR3 is TGCGCCAGCAGCCAAGATTACACGGAGGGACCGGATGGCTACACCTTC. Its translation is CASSQDYTEGPDGYTF.

The CDR3 loop reads CAIGLAGALEQFF. The DNA of the CDR3 is TGTGCCATTGGACTAGCGGGGGCCCTCGAGCAGTTCTTC. This chain uses TRBV27 with TRBJ2-1, with 13 bases lining up with TRBD2. V shed 10 bases, J shed 10 bases, and the junction held 7 bases outside the gene matches. Germline loops: CDR1 MNHEY, CDR2 SMNVEV (reference sequence). The CDR3 is 13 residues long.

The chain couples TRBV6-1 to TRBJ2-6; D is undetermined. V gave up 3 bases and J gave up 4 bases, with 7 bases separating them. CDR3 length: 14 residues. Germline CDR1 and CDR2: MNHNS and SASEGT. CDR3 residues: CASSEDPGANVLTF. CDR3 coding DNA: TGTGCCAGCAGTGAGGACCCAGGGGCCAACGTCCTGACTTTC.